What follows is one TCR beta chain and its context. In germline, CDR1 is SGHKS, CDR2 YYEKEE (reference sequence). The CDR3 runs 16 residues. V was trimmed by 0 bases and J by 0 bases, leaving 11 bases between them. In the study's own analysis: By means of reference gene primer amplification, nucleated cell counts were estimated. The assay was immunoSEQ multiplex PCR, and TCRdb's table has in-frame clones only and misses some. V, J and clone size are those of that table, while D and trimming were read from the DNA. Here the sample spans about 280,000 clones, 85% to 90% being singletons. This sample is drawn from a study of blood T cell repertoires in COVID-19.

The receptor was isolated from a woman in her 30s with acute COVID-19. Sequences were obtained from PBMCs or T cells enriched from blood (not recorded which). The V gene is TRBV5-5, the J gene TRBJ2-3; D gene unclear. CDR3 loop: CASSLGNTASTDTQYF. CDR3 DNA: TGTGCCAGCAGCTTGGGAAATACAGCCAGCACAGATACGCAGTATTTT.